This T cell receptor beta chain was obtained from a study of blood T cells in healthy people across ages. Concerning this clonotype: The antigen remains unidentified.

The CDR3 has 15 amino acids. The germline CDR1 and CDR2 sequences are DFQATT and SNEGSKA (reference sequence). With 1 base removed from V and 0 bases from J, the gap between germline ends came to 10 bases. Each donor gave approximately 9.7 milliliters of peripheral blood. Study results and limitations: Researchers deemed the diversity estimates from one million T cells underestimates.

A second PCR, run for about 7 to 11 cycles, used a sample-barcoded 5' primer plus a J-beta primer mix. TCRdb re-called the 5' RACE reads through MiXCR, storing one row per CDR3 protein. This sample has 550,000 to 700,000 distinct CDR3 sequences, with 27% found just once. Sequencing used blood. The rearrangement joins TRBV20-1 to TRBJ2-4; D not certain. This TCR was sampled from a woman in her seventies in good health. CDR3 region: CSARVLTGAKNIQYF. CDR3 bases: TGCAGTGCTAGAGTATTGACTGGAGCCAAAAACATTCAGTACTTC.